Listed below are T cell receptor beta chains from one sample, sequenced in a study of cytomegalovirus exposure and HLA in healthy donors. Profiling relied on immunoSEQ multiplex PCR, and the TCRdb table lists in-frame clones only, not all of them. The table includes 150,000 to 200,000 clones, about 81% detected once. The material sequenced was PBMCs. The source is a woman younger than 45 in good health and CMV-seronegative. The CDR3 runs from the conserved cysteine through the conserved F or W. The order of the fields is D gene, V gene, J gene, CDR3 protein. The D gene is left open where the match is weak.

>TRBD1|TRBV6-1|TRBJ2-7
CASSVPGQQSAYF
>-|TRBV6-1|TRBJ2-1
CASSEPGFYNEQFF
>TRBD1|TRBV6-1|TRBJ2-7
CASSEAGTGTYEQYF
>-|TRBV7-6|TRBJ2-1
CASSHRGNEQFF
>TRBD2|TRBV30|TRBJ2-7
CAWKLAGSSYEQYF
>-|TRBV5-6|TRBJ1-2
CASSLGRVFYGYTF
>TRBD2|TRBV10-3|TRBJ2-7
CAISSGDYEQYF
>-|TRBV5-8|TRBJ1-5
CASSLVHQPQHF
>-|TRBV7-2|TRBJ1-1
CASSLASTEAFF
>-|TRBV27|TRBJ1-2
CASSLRPSYGYTF
>TRBD1|TRBV5-1|TRBJ2-7
CASSLARTGGSYEQYF
>TRBD1|TRBV30|TRBJ2-7
CAWNRPRDSHEQYF
>TRBD1|TRBV7-9|TRBJ1-1
CASSLAGTGGTGAFF
>-|TRBV2|TRBJ2-7
CASRGRTIHEQYF
>TRBD1|TRBV6-1|TRBJ2-7
CASGTETGAYEQYF
>-|TRBV5-4|TRBJ2-5
CASSQTETGPQETQYF
>TRBD2|TRBV7-7|TRBJ2-1
CASSQGLAGINEQFF
>-|TRBV7-2|TRBJ1-2
CASSPTGGYGYTF
>-|TRBV30|TRBJ1-3
CAWRGRGRNTIYF
>TRBD1|TRBV7-2|TRBJ1-4
CASSLGWSGGEKLFF